The 21 T cell receptor beta chains given below trace back to one sample, sequenced in a study of blood T cell repertoires in COVID-19. Measured with immunoSEQ multiplex PCR; TCRdb has only the in-frame clones, and not every one. The sample yields 200,000 to 250,000 clones, roughly 90% seen once. What was sequenced was peripheral blood. The source of these receptors is a woman aged 45 to 65 with acute or convalescent COVID-19.

This chain uses TRBV4-2 with TRBJ2-5; 9 bases are a match to TRBD2. With 0 bases clipped from V and 4 bases from J, the junction kept 12 bases outside the gene matches. The CDR3 is 18 residues long. CDR1 LGHNA and CDR2 YNFKEQ come from the germline V gene. The CDR3 loop is CASSQEPGGAGGRETQYF. The CDR3 DNA is TGTGCCAGCAGCCAAGAGCCCGGGGGAGCGGGGGGTAGAGAGACCCAGTACTTC.

The chain employs TRBV12-3 or TRBV12-4 and TRBJ1-2; 7 bases fit TRBD1. This CDR3 comprises 13 residues. The J segment lost 3 bases and the V segment lost 7 bases, leaving 5 bases of the junction unmatched. The chain's CDR3 is CASKLQGYYGYTF. CDR3 in DNA: TGTGCCAGCAAACTACAGGGGTACTATGGCTACACCTTC.

The chain links TRBV9 to TRBJ1-2; a possible D gene is TRBD1 (5 bases). Deletions cut 0 bases from V and 0 bases from J, with 6 bases between. The V gene's germline CDR1 is SGDLS and CDR2 YYNGEE. The CDR3 runs to 14 residues. For the CDR3, the DNA is TGTGCCAGCAGCGTAGGGGACTCTAACTATGGCTACACCTTC. It is translated as CASSVGDSNYGYTF.

The genes are TRBV29-1 and TRBJ2-1; D might be TRBD1 (6 bases). Trimming removed 6 bases from V and 7 bases from J, with 16 bases in between. The CDR3 runs 13 residues. Per the germline V gene, CDR1 is SQVTM and CDR2 is ANQGSEA. Written as DNA, the CDR3 is TGCAGCGTAAGACCGACAGGAAGAAATGAGCAGTTCTTC. Translation: CSVRPTGRNEQFF.

The rearrangement uses TRBV29-1 and TRBJ1-2; 10 nucleotides align to TRBD1. V dropped 7 bases and J dropped 4; count of bases not matched to a gene: 9. Germline assignment: CDR1 SQVTM and CDR2 ANQGSEA. The CDR3 totals 14 residues. DNA for the CDR3: TGCAGCGCAGCAGACAGGGGGCGGACCTATGGCTACACCTTC. This sequence encodes CSAADRGRTYGYTF. The full variable domain, in which reference TRBV29-1 and TRBJ1-2 provide the parts outside the CDR3, is SAVISQKPSRDICQRGTSLTIQCQVDSQVTMMFWYRQQPGQSLTLIATANQGSEATYESGFVIDKFPISRPNLTFSTLTVSNMSPEDSSIYLCSAADRGRTYGYTFGSGTRLTVV.

The chain recombines TRBV24-1 with TRBJ2-7; 10 bases fit TRBD1. This CDR3 has 13 amino acids. The V gene end was trimmed by 6 bases and the J gene end by 8 bases; junction bases not matched to a gene: 6. CDR1 and CDR2 (germline): KGHDR, SFDVKD. The CDR3 DNA follows: TGTGCCACCAGTAGGGACAGGGGTGGACAGCAGTACTTC. Encoded protein: CATSRDRGGQQYF.

The V and J genes are TRBV6-2 or TRBV6-3 and TRBJ1-5; TRBD1 agrees at 8 bases. The CDR3 is 17 residues long. Germline trimming cut 2 bases from V and 4 bases from J; bases unmatched to any gene: 10. From germline, CDR1 is MNHEY and CDR2 SVGEGT. The CDR3 DNA follows: TGTGCCAGCAGTTACAGGGCAGGGGGCAAGACAAATCAGCCCCAGCATTTT. It encodes CASSYRAGGKTNQPQHF.

V is TRBV23-1 and J is TRBJ1-4; D ambiguous. TRBV23-1 is treated as an ORF (open reading frame) with a function not yet certain. Trimming took 8 bases from V and 3 from J, leaving 16 bases between them. This CDR3 is 15 amino acids long. The CDR3 protein is CASRPRGGPNEKLFF. The CDR3 bases are TGCGCCAGCCGCCCCCGTGGAGGGCCTAATGAAAAACTGTTTTTT.

The chain couples TRBV19 to TRBJ1-2; D remains ambiguous. The V gene's germline CDR1 is LNHDA and CDR2 SQIVND (reference sequence). Trimming shortened V by 9 bases and J by 4 bases, and 12 bases separated the two germline ends. The CDR3 consists of 12 residues. The CDR3 region has the DNA TGTGCCAGCCGCCCGACGGGCTATGGCTACACCTTC. It encodes CASRPTGYGYTF.

The V gene is TRBV6-6, the J gene TRBJ1-4; D uncertain. V was pared by 4 bases and J by 5 bases, with 14 bases between. CDR1 MNHNY and CDR2 SVGAGI come from the germline V gene (reference sequence). CDR3 length: 15 residues. The CDR3, as DNA: TGTGCCAGCAGTTCGGACGGAGGGCCCAATGAAAAACTGTTTTTT. It specifies CASSSDGGPNEKLFF.

The rearrangement uses TRBV6-2 or TRBV6-3 and TRBJ2-7, with 9 bases aligning to TRBD2. The germline V gene encodes CDR1 MNHEY and CDR2 SVGEGT. Losses at the gene ends were 5 bases for V and 1 base for J; bases not matched to a gene: 6. CDR3 length: 15 residues. The CDR3 spells CASSLRAGGSYEQYF. In nucleotides, the CDR3 is TGTGCCAGCAGTCTTCGGGCGGGAGGGTCCTACGAGCAGTACTTC.

This chain links TRBV7-2 with TRBJ2-2, with 8 bases that match TRBD1. CDR1 SGHTA and CDR2 FQGNSA come from the germline V gene. The ends lost 5 bases at V and 3 bases at J; junction bases unmatched: 11. The CDR3 has 17 amino acids. CDR3 sequence reads: CASSLSQGAWDTGELFF. CDR3 bases: TGTGCCAGCAGCCTAAGCCAGGGGGCGTGGGACACCGGGGAGCTGTTTTTT.

The rearrangement joins TRBV24-1 to TRBJ1-2; TRBD1 is a possible D gene (5 bases). Germline CDR1 and CDR2: KGHDR and SFDVKD. The V gene lost 4 bases and the J gene lost 6 bases, with 23 bases spanning the gap. This CDR3 is built from 17 residues. The CDR3 DNA is TGTGCCACCAGTGAGTCGCGACCGTTTGCAGGGTTTAATGGCTACACCTTC. Protein: CATSESRPFAGFNGYTF.

The chain carries TRBV7-8 and TRBJ2-7, with 7 positions matching TRBD2. This CDR3 is built from 14 residues. In germline, CDR1 is SGHVS, CDR2 FQNEAQ. V dropped 10 bases and J dropped 0; count of bases not matched to a gene: 9. The CDR3 protein is CATDGGRASYEQYF. CDR3 coding DNA: TGTGCCACCGACGGCGGGAGAGCCTCCTACGAGCAGTACTTC.

The CDR3 sequence: CASSLDTYYGYTF. For the CDR3, the DNA is TGCGCCAGCAGCTTGGACACATACTATGGCTACACCTTC. The gene calls are TRBV5-1 and TRBJ1-2; D is unclear. This CDR3 is built from 13 residues. V lost 0 bases, J lost 3 bases, and 6 bases lay in between. Germline CDR1 and CDR2: SGHRS and YFSETQ.

The chain carries TRBV5-1 and TRBJ2-6; 7 nucleotides agree with TRBD2. CDR3 length equals 18 residues. From germline, CDR1 is SGHRS and CDR2 YFSETQ. Trimming removed 0 bases from V and 0 bases from J; junction bases left unmatched: 6. The CDR3 DNA follows: TGCGCCAGCAGCTTGGTCCTAGCGGCCCGCTCTGGGGCCAACGTCCTGACTTTC. Translated, it gives CASSLVLAARSGANVLTF.

The J gene is TRBJ2-7, the V gene TRBV4-3, with TRBD2 matching 7 bases. There are 17 residues in the CDR3. The germline gives CDR1 LGHNA, CDR2 YSLEER. V lost 0 bases, J lost 1 base, and 9 bases stayed unmatched. The chain's CDR3 is CASSQDLFAGDSYEQYF. The CDR3 DNA reads TGCGCCAGCAGCCAAGATCTCTTCGCGGGGGATTCCTACGAGCAGTACTTC.

The chain uses TRBV3-1 (or the pseudogene TRBV3-2) and TRBJ1-6, with 7 bases that match TRBD1. Looked up from germline, CDR1 is LGHDT and CDR2 is YNNKEL (reference sequence). This CDR3 spans 14 amino acids. V shed 2 bases, J shed 10 bases, and the junction held 5 bases outside the gene matches. The CDR3 sequence: CASSQTGEDSPLHF. As DNA, the CDR3 is TGTGCCAGCAGCCAAACAGGGGAGGACTCACCCCTCCACTTT.

J is TRBJ1-5 and V is TRBV5-1; D remains unclear. CDR3 length: 13 residues. Germline lookup yields CDR1 SGHRS and CDR2 YFSETQ. Trimming stripped 4 bases from V and 4 bases from J, with 9 bases between. CDR3 residues: CASSLSSNQPQHF. In DNA form, the CDR3 reads TGCGCCAGCAGCCTTTCGAGTAATCAGCCCCAGCATTTT.

The chain carries TRBV4-1 and TRBJ2-7, with TRBD1 identical over 10 bases. Trimming cost V 3 bases and J 3 bases; bases outside gene matches: 11. Per the germline V gene, CDR1 is MGHRA and CDR2 is YSYEKL. This CDR3 has 17 residues. The CDR3 here is CASSHFFLGQGNYEQYF. Here the CDR3 DNA reads TGCGCCAGCAGCCATTTTTTTTTGGGACAGGGGAACTACGAGCAGTACTTC.

J is TRBJ2-7 and V is TRBV6-5, with D hard to call. The V end lost 0 bases, the J end lost 3 bases, and 12 bases lay between the germline ends. The CDR3 extends over 15 amino acids. Germline lookup yields CDR1 MNHEY and CDR2 SVGAGI. CDR3: CASSYSYRLSYEQYF. The CDR3 nucleotides read TGTGCCAGCAGTTACTCGTACAGATTGAGCTACGAGCAGTACTTC.